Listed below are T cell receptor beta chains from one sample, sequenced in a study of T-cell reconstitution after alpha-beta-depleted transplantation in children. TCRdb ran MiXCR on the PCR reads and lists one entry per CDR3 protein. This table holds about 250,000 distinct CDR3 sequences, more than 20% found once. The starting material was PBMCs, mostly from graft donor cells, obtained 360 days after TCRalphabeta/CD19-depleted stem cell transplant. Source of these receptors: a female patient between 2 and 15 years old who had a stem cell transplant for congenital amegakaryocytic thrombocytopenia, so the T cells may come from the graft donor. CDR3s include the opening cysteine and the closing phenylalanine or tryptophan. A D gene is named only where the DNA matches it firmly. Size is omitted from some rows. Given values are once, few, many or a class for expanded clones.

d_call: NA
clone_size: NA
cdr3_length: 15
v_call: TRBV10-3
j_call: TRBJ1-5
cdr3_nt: TGTGCCATCAGTGGTCGGGACGGCCGCAATCAGCCCCAGCATTTT
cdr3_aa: CAISGRDGRNQPQHF

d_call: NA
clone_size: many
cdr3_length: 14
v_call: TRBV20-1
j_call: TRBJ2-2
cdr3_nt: TGCAGTGCCACTTCAACGGGCACGACCGGGGAGCTGTTTTTT
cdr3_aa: CSATSTGTTGELFF

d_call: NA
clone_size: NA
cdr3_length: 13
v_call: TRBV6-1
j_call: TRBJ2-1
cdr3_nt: TGTGCTTGGCGGGATACCTCCTACAATGAGCAGTTCTTC
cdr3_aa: CAWRDTSYNEQFF

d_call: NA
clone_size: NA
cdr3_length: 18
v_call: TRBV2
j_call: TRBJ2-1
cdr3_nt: TGTGCCAGCAGTGAAACCCCGGACAGAAAGACCGCCTACAATGAGCAGTTCTTC
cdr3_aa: CASSETPDRKTAYNEQFF

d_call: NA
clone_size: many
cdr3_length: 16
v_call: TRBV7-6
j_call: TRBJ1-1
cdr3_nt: TGTGCCAGCAGCCCCAGGGGTAGCTTTTTGAACACTGAAGCTTTCTTT
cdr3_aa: CASSPRGSFLNTEAFF

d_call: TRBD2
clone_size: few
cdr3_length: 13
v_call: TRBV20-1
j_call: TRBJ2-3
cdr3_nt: TGCAGTGCCTGGCGGGGGGGCGCAGATACGCAGTATTTT
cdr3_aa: CSAWRGGADTQYF

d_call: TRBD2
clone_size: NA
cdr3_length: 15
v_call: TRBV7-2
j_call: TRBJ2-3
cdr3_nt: TGTGCCAGCAGCTTAACGCTAGCGGGGGGAGATACGCAGTATTTT
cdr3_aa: CASSLTLAGGDTQYF

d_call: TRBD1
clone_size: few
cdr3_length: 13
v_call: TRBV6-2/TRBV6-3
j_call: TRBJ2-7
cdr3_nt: TGTGCCAGCAGTGGCGGGACAGGCTACGAGCAGTACTTC
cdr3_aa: CASSGGTGYEQYF

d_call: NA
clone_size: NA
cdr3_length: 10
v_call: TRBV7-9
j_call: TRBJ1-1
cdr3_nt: TGTGCCAGCGCAGGGGTTGTTGCTTTCTTT
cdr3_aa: CASAGVVAFF

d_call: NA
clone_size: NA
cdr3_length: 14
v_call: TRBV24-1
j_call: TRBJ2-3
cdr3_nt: TGTGCCACCAGTGATTGGGCGCGGTCAGATACGCAGTATTTT
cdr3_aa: CATSDWARSDTQYF

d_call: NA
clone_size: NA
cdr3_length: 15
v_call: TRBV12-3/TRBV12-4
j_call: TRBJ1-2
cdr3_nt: TGTGCCAGCAGCAGTGACAGACTAGGAGGTTATGGCTACACCTTC
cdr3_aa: CASSSDRLGGYGYTF

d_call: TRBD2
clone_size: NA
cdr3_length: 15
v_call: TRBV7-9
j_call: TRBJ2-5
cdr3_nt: TGTGCCAGCAGTCTAGTAGCGGGAGCGAGGGAGACCCAGTACTTC
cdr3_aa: CASSLVAGARETQYF

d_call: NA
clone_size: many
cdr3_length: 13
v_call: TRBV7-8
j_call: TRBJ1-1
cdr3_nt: TGTGCCAGCAGCCAGACGGTGAACACTGAAGCTTTCTTT
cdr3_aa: CASSQTVNTEAFF

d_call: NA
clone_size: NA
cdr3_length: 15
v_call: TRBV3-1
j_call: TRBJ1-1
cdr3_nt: TGTGCCAGCAGCCAAGATAGGCAGGGGCAAGCTGAAGCTTTCTTT
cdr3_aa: CASSQDRQGQAEAFF

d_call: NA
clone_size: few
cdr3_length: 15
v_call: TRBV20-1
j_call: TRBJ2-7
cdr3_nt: TGCAGTGCTAGGGTCCACCAGGGTAGACCTAGCGAGCAGTACTTC
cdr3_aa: CSARVHQGRPSEQYF

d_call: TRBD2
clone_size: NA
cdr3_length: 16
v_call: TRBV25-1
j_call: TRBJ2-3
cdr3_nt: TGTGCCAGCGGATACATAAGCGGGAGTGGCCCAGATACGCAGTATTTT
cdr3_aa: CASGYISGSGPDTQYF

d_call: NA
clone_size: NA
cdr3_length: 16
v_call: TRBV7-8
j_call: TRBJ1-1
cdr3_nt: TGTGCCAGCAGCTTAGCTCTAGGGAAATGGGGCACTGAAGCTTTCTTT
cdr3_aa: CASSLALGKWGTEAFF